This T cell receptor (beta chain) was captured by sequencing in a study of T cell repertoires in cytomegalovirus infection. Across the study: The authors used CMV epitopes that were HLA-C-restricted (recently identified) and HLA-B-restricted (well studied). Public signatures in TCR beta pointed to CMV infection and matching HLA type. Study outcomes and limitations: Carriers of CMV and the relevant HLA type were discriminated by public TCR beta frequency. The ex vivo response showed dominance by HLA-C-restricted CMV-specific TCR beta clonotypes.

TCRdb processed the reads anew with MiXCR; each CDR3 protein has one entry. The top ten hold 9.5% to 15% of the sample, which has fewer than 950,000 distinct CDR3 sequences, 30% to 35% seen once. At least ten counts were recorded for this clonotype. What it recognizes is unknown. Trimming removed 3 bases at V and 2 bases at J, with 19 bases between. The CDR3 contains 18 residues. The sequence came from a human donor in good health (CMV status not recorded). Some clones in this sample may be carry-over from other donors' samples. Sequenced here: cultured CD8+ T cells from PBMCs, sampled from culture after CMV antigen stimulation. The V gene is TRBV12-3 or TRBV12-4, the J gene TRBJ2-2; maybe TRBD1 (6 bases). The CDR3: CASSFSDSSLFNTGELFF. The CDR3 nucleotides are TGTGCCAGCAGTTTCTCGGACAGCTCACTTTTCAACACCGGGGAGCTGTTTTTT.